The next 17 T cell receptor beta chains were all read from a single sample in a study of shared clonotypes between healthy human individuals. Repertoires were generated with immunoSEQ multiplex PCR, while TCRdb's copy carries only in-frame clones and drops some. The sample lists 1,500,000 or so clones; over 95% were seen once. The sequencing input was naive CD4+ T cells sorted from blood. Indicated subset: CD45RA+ positively selected. Receptor source: a man aged 25 to 40 in good health.

This chain connects TRBV5-1 to TRBJ2-7; TRBD1 is a possible D gene (6 bases). The CDR3 runs to 14 residues. The V end was cut by 4 bases, the J end by 0 bases, with 11 bases between. Germline loops: CDR1 SGHRS, CDR2 YFSETQ. The CDR3 is CASSRDTFSYEQYF. Written as DNA, the CDR3 is TGCGCCAGCAGCCGGGACACCTTCTCCTACGAGCAGTACTTC. The complete variable domain, with remaining parts taken from reference TRBV5-1 and TRBJ2-7, reads KAGVTQTPRYLIKTRGQQVTLSCSPISGHRSVSWYQQTPGQGLQFLFEYFSETQRNKGNFPGRFSGRQFSNSRSEMNVSTLELGDSALYLCASSRDTFSYEQYFGPGTRLTVT.

The chain links TRBV10-3 to TRBJ2-3; 8 nucleotides line up with TRBD2. Per germline, CDR1 ENHRY and CDR2 SYGVKD. The CDR3 runs 15 residues. Unmatched junction bases numbered 7, after V lost 8 bases and J lost 0 bases. CDR3 sequence reads: CAIGAGGSSTDTQYF. CDR3 DNA sequence: TGTGCCATCGGGGCGGGAGGCTCTAGCACAGATACGCAGTATTTT.

The CDR3 here is CASSIRTSGAYEQYF. For the CDR3, the DNA is TGTGCCAGTAGTATAAGGACTAGCGGAGCCTACGAGCAGTACTTC. The V call is TRBV19, the J call TRBJ2-7; 10 bases align to TRBD2. The length of the CDR3 is 15 residues. Germline values: CDR1 LNHDA, CDR2 SQIVND (reference sequence). Trimming removed 2 bases from V and 2 bases from J; junction bases left unmatched: 3.

The rearrangement links TRBV19 to TRBJ2-1; 13 nucleotides line up with TRBD2. With V trimmed by 9 bases and J by 1 base, 6 bases remained unmatched. Germline V gives CDR1 LNHDA, CDR2 SQIVND (reference sequence). The CDR3 loop spans 16 amino acids. The DNA of the CDR3 is TGTGCCAGCAGGACTAGCGGGAGTCGATCCTACAATGAGCAGTTCTTC. This gives the protein CASRTSGSRSYNEQFF.

In this sample, this clone turned up once. The chain carries TRBV5-1 and TRBJ2-5; a weak D match, TRBD1 (6 bases). V lost 2 bases and J lost 5, with 10 bases in between. Looked up from germline, CDR1 is SGHRS and CDR2 is YFSETQ. CDR3 length: 13 residues. CDR3 in DNA: TGCGCCAGCAGCTTAACAGGGTCCGAGACCCAGTACTTC. Its translation: CASSLTGSETQYF.

This rearrangement joins TRBV6-6 to TRBJ2-7; 10 nucleotides align to TRBD1. Per the germline V gene, CDR1 is MNHNY and CDR2 is SVGAGI (reference sequence). The CDR3 loop spans 16 amino acids. V trimming: 2 bases; J trimming: 3 bases; junction bases outside the gene matches: 7. This CDR3 is CASSYAPGTGVYEQYF. CDR3 in DNA: TGTGCCAGCAGTTACGCACCCGGGACAGGGGTCTACGAGCAGTACTTC.

The chain combines TRBV28 with TRBJ1-2; TRBD1 might be the D (5 bases). The CDR3 is made up of 13 amino acids. V was clipped by 6 bases and J by 7 bases, with 15 bases between them. Germline CDR1 and CDR2: MDHEN and SYDVKM. The DNA of the CDR3 is TGTGCCAGCAGCCCCGGGGCAAGCGGTGGCTACACCTTC. It encodes CASSPGASGGYTF.

The chain is built from TRBV14 and TRBJ2-1; D remains unclear. V was cut by 0 bases and J by 12 bases, with 6 bases left in between. CDR1 SGHDN and CDR2 FVKESK come from the germline V gene. CDR3 length: 11 residues. DNA of the CDR3: TGTGCCAGCAGCCAAGAGTCACGGCAGTTCTTC. It yields the protein CASSQESRQFF.

This chain uses TRBV29-1 with TRBJ1-3, with D tentatively TRBD1 (6 bases). This CDR3 spans 13 amino acids. V dropped 4 bases and J dropped 3 bases, with 10 bases sitting between them. Germline assignment: CDR1 SQVTM and CDR2 ANQGSEA. CDR3 protein: CSVAPGHGNTIYF. CDR3 DNA sequence: TGCAGCGTTGCCCCGGGACATGGAAACACCATATATTTT.

J is TRBJ1-1 and V is TRBV28; possible D gene TRBD1, 6 bases. Germline V gives CDR1 MDHEN, CDR2 SYDVKM. The CDR3 length is 14 residues. V was shortened by 6 bases and J by 8 bases, with 19 bases between the two germline ends. The CDR3 spells CASRFRDMSDEAFF. CDR3 in DNA: TGTGCCAGCAGGTTCCGGGACATGTCGGACGAAGCTTTCTTT.

V and J are TRBV6-1 and TRBJ2-7; TRBD1 matches 10 bases. V dropped 4 bases and J dropped 5; count of bases not matched to a gene: 14. This CDR3 region has 17 residues. Germline V lookup: CDR1 MNHNS, CDR2 SASEGT. The CDR3, as DNA: TGTGCCAGCAGTGGTTATAGGACAGGGGGTTTCACGAACGAGCAGTACTTC. Encoded protein: CASSGYRTGGFTNEQYF.

The V and J genes are TRBV28 and TRBJ2-7; 7 positions agree with TRBD2. Germline CDR1 MDHEN, CDR2 SYDVKM. The CDR3 extends over 14 amino acids. Germline trimming cut 2 bases from V and 7 bases from J; bases unmatched to any gene: 8. This chain's CDR3 is CASSLVRHGGEQYF. As DNA, the CDR3 is TGTGCCAGCAGTTTAGTCCGGCACGGGGGGGAGCAGTACTTC.

The gene calls are TRBV28 and TRBJ1-1; no clear D gene. Germline CDR1 MDHEN, CDR2 SYDVKM. The CDR3 runs 13 residues. The V end was cut by 3 bases, the J end by 0 bases, with 5 bases between. The CDR3 region has the DNA TGTGCCAGCAGTTTGCCCGTGAACACTGAAGCTTTCTTT. Amino acid sequence: CASSLPVNTEAFF. Filled out from reference TRBV28 and TRBJ1-1, the complete variable domain reads DVKVTQSSRYLVKRTGEKVFLECVQDMDHENMFWYRQDPGLGLRLIYFSYDVKMKEKGDIPEGYSVSREKKERFSLILESASTNQTSMYLCASSLPVNTEAFFGQGTRLTVV.

The chain recombines TRBV21-1 with TRBJ2-3; TRBD2 reflects the table's D call only, with no check against the DNA. TRBV21-1 is given as a pseudogene. The CDR3 length is 15 residues. CDR3 bases: TGTGCCAGCAGCAAAGTATTGGGGGGGGTAGATACGCAGTATTTT. It specifies CASSKVLGGVDTQYF.

The rearrangement links TRBV28 to TRBJ1-4, with unresolved D. This CDR3 is 15 amino acids long. V lost 7 bases to trimming and J lost 0 bases, with 12 bases between them. Germline V gives CDR1 MDHEN, CDR2 SYDVKM. Written as DNA, the CDR3 is TGTGCCAGCAAGTTCTCATTTGCAACTAATGAAAAACTGTTTTTT. Amino acid sequence: CASKFSFATNEKLFF. Full variable domain (rest looked up from reference TRBV28 and TRBJ1-4): DVKVTQSSRYLVKRTGEKVFLECVQDMDHENMFWYRQDPGLGLRLIYFSYDVKMKEKGDIPEGYSVSREKKERFSLILESASTNQTSMYLCASKFSFATNEKLFFGSGTQLSVL.

Remarks on this clone: Other DNA variants within this sample encode the same CDR3. The rearrangement uses TRBV20-1 and TRBJ2-7, with D perhaps TRBD2 (5 bases). Trimming took off 3 bases at V and 4 bases at J, with 7 bases between the two ends. Per the germline V gene, CDR1 is DFQATT and CDR2 is SNEGSKA (reference sequence). The CDR3 runs 11 residues. The CDR3 protein is CSASGGYEQYF. The CDR3 DNA follows: TGCAGTGCTAGTGGCGGGTACGAGCAGTACTTC.

The rearrangement uses TRBV9 and TRBJ2-1; D possibly corresponds to TRBD2 (5 bases). The CDR3 sequence is 15 residues long. Looked up from germline, CDR1 is SGDLS and CDR2 is YYNGEE. V was pared by 0 bases and J by 5 bases, with 12 bases between. CDR3 in DNA: TGTGCCAGCAGCGTAGACGGAAACGGGAACAATGAGCAGTTCTTC. Translated: CASSVDGNGNNEQFF.